This T cell receptor (beta chain) was identified in a study of T cell responses to AZD1222 COVID-19 vaccine. Whole-study results and caveats: Increased Spike-specific TCR breadth and depth were observed after two AZD1222 doses. Repertoire samples came only from after the peak T cell response. There were vaccine-associated CD4 TCRs across spike, dominant at 160-218 and 743-854. Donors were mostly white British, more females; clonal diversity possibly underestimated.

Germline V lookup: CDR1 SGHTA, CDR2 FQGTGA. With 4 bases removed from V and 2 bases from J, the gap between germline ends came to 14 bases. The CDR3 spans 16 residues. TCRdb keeps only in-frame clones here, not all; method: immunoSEQ multiplex PCR. This sample has 90,000 to 100,000 clones, with less than 90% found just once. Concerning this clone itself: Its specificity is unknown.

The sequence derives from an adult in good health. Material: peripheral blood, obtained on day 0 of AZD1222 vaccination. V and J are TRBV7-3 and TRBJ2-2; D is perhaps TRBD1 (5 bases). The CDR3 is CASSSRLTGNTGELFF. The CDR3 DNA is TGTGCCAGCAGCTCCAGACTCACAGGAAACACCGGGGAGCTGTTTTTT.